The 5 T cell receptor beta chains given below trace back to one sample, sequenced in a study of OX40 agonist ivuxolimab in advanced cancers. The repertoire was sequenced with immunoSEQ multiplex PCR; TCRdb's copy has only in-frame clones and lacks some. Of tens of thousands of clones in the sample, over 75% were seen once. This material consisted of CD4+ or CD8+ T cells sorted from blood, taken in a trial of the OX40 agonist ivuxolimab. These receptors were collected from an adult with an advanced solid tumor such as melanoma, head and neck, liver or kidney cancer.

J is TRBJ2-5 and V is TRBV6-1, with D perhaps matching TRBD1 or TRBD2 (7 bases each). Between the trimmed V and J ends, which lost 2 bases and 5 bases, there was a span of 15 bases. The germline V gene encodes CDR1 MNHNS and CDR2 SASEGT. The CDR3 loop spans 15 amino acids. CDR3 nucleotides: TGTGCCAGCAGTGAATTCAGGGGGGGCAGGGAGACCCAGTACTTC. This encodes CASSEFRGGRETQYF.

This chain uses TRBV7-2 with TRBJ1-6; TRBD1 agrees at 8 bases. The CDR3 runs 15 residues. Germline V lookup: CDR1 SGHTA, CDR2 FQGNSA. Losses at the gene ends were 4 bases for V and 8 bases for J; bases not matched to a gene: 7. CDR3 nucleotides: TGTGCCAGCAGCTCGGGACAGGCCTTTTATTCACCCCTCCACTTT. Encoded protein: CASSSGQAFYSPLHF.

The V call is TRBV7-2, the J call TRBJ1-2, with 10 nucleotides matching TRBD1. The trim removed 4 bases at V and 7 bases at J, leaving 6 bases unmatched. CDR1 and CDR2 from the germline V gene are SGHTA and FQGNSA. The CDR3 is 14 residues long. In nucleotides, the CDR3 is TGTGCCAGCAGCTCGACAGGGGGCATAAGTGGCTACACCTTC. This codes for CASSSTGGISGYTF.

This rearrangement joins TRBV6-5 to TRBJ2-7, with 8 bases matching TRBD2. Trimming cost V 10 bases and J 7 bases; bases outside gene matches: 15. From germline, CDR1 is MNHEY and CDR2 SVGAGI. The CDR3 is 14 amino acids. The CDR3 bases are TGTGCCACCAGACCAGCGGGAGCTGTCGGAGAGCAGTACTTC. Translation gives CATRPAGAVGEQYF.

The chain joins TRBV28 to TRBJ2-7; maybe TRBD1 (6 bases). The CDR3 has 13 amino acids. Per the germline V gene, CDR1 is MDHEN and CDR2 is SYDVKM. V was pared by 7 bases and J by 2 bases, with 12 bases between. The CDR3 loop reads CASNTGTPYEQYF. The CDR3 region has the DNA TGTGCCAGCAATACAGGGACCCCCTACGAGCAGTACTTC.